These T cell receptor beta chains were read from a single sample in a study of Graves' ophthalmopathy and Graves' hyperthyroidism. TCRdb re-derived calls from the multiplex PCR reads in MiXCR, one entry per CDR3 protein. The sample yields approximately 700,000 distinct CDR3 sequences, approximately 40% seen once. Material: peripheral blood. These receptors were collected from an adult man with Graves' ophthalmopathy. The CDR3 runs from the conserved cysteine through the conserved F or W. D genes are given only for firm matches. A row's size may be missing; if present it is once, few, many or a size class.

v_gene,d_gene,abundance,j_gene,CDR3nt,CDR3aa
TRBV7-8,TRBD1,-,TRBJ2-7,TGTGCCAGCACAAAGGGACAGGGGTTATACGAGCAGTACTTC,CASTKGQGLYEQYF
TRBV28,-,-,TRBJ2-7,TGTGCCAGCACCATTACCCTCCCCCCGGGGAATGAGCAGTACTTC,CASTITLPPGNEQYF
TRBV5-5,-,few,TRBJ1-1,TGTGCCAGCAGCTTACAGTCGCACACTGAAGCTTTCTTT,CASSLQSHTEAFF
TRBV19,-,-,TRBJ1-3,TGTGCCAGTAGTAGTTCCGTGGGGGGAACTGAAAACACAATATATTTT,CASSSSVGGTENTIYF
TRBV7-2,TRBD1,once,TRBJ1-1,TGTGCCAGCAGCCAGGGGGGGAAGAACACTGAAGCTTTCTTT,CASSQGGKNTEAFF
TRBV9,-,many,TRBJ1-2,TGTGCCAGCAGCCCACACGGGAGCGGCAAGGGACGTGGCTACACCTTC,CASSPHGSGKGRGYTF
TRBV24-1,-,-,TRBJ1-5,TGTGCCAGCAGCCCCGGGACCCAAAACCGTCAGCCCCAGCATTTT,CASSPGTQNRQPQHF
TRBV7-3,TRBD1,many,TRBJ2-2,TGTGCCAGCAGCTCCGGGACAGACACCGGGGAGCTGTTTTTT,CASSSGTDTGELFF
TRBV29-1,TRBD1,many,TRBJ1-5,TGCAGTGCGACAGGGGAGGGTCAGCCCCAGCATTTT,CSATGEGQPQHF
TRBV9,TRBD1,-,TRBJ1-4,TGTGCCAGCAGCGCCAGGGGGACGCGAGAAAAACTGTTTTTT,CASSARGTREKLFF
TRBV25-1,-,many,TRBJ1-6,TGTGCCAGCAGTGCCAGAGCTTCACCCCTCCACTTT,CASSARASPLHF
TRBV10-2,-,-,TRBJ1-2,TGCGCCAGCAGTGAGGGAGGCAGCGTTGAGACCCACTTC,CASSEGGSVETHF